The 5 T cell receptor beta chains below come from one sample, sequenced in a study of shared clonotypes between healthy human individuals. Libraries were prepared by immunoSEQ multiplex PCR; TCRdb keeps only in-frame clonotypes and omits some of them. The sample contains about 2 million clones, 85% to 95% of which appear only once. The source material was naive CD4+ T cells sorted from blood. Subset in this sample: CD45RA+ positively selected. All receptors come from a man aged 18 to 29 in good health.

This CDR3 is CASSDRNPFSSPLHF. The CDR3 DNA reads TGTGCCAGCAGCGACAGGAACCCCTTTTCTTCACCCCTCCACTTT. This chain connects TRBV6-6 to TRBJ1-6, with D perhaps TRBD1 (6 bases). Trimming left V 6 bases short and J 9 bases short, with 18 bases between. The CDR3 length is 15 residues. The V gene's germline CDR1 is MNHNY and CDR2 SVGAGI (reference sequence).

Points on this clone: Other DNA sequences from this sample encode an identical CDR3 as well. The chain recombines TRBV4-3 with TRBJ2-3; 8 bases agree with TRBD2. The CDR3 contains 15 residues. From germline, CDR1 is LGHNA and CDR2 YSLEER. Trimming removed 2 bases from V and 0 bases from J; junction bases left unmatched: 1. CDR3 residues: CASSQTSGSTDTQYF. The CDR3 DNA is TGCGCCAGCAGCCAAACTAGCGGCAGCACAGATACGCAGTATTTT.

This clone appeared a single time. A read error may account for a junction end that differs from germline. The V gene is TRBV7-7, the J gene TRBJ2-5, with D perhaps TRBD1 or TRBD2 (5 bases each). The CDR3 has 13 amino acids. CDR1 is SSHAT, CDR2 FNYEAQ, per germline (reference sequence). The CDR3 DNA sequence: TGTGCTAGCAGCCAGGAGAGGGGAGAGACCCAGTACTTC. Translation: CASSQERGETQYF.

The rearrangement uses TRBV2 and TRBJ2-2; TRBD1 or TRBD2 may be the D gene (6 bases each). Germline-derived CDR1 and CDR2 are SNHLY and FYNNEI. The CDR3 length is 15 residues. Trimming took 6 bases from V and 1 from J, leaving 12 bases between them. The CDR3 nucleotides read TGTGCCAGCAGCCAAGGGGGAGGGAACACCGGGGAGCTGTTTTTT. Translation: CASSQGGGNTGELFF.

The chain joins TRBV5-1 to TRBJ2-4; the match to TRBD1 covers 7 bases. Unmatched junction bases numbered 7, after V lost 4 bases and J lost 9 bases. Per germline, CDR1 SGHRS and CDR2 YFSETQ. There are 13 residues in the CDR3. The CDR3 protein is CASSTGTEIIQYF. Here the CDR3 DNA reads TGCGCCAGCAGCACAGGGACAGAAATCATTCAGTACTTC.